What follows are 7 T cell receptor beta chains derived from one specimen sequenced in a study of regulatory T cells in long-lasting Graves disease. HTBI primers from iRepertoire and Arm-PCR of CDR3 regions yielded the TCR beta libraries. TCRdb redid the calling of the multiplex PCR reads with MiXCR, one entry per CDR3 protein. The table lists 500,000 or so distinct CDR3 sequences, approximately 15% of them singletons. Time point given: newly diagnosed GD, antithyroid drugs for less than 3 months. PBMC-extracted RNA yielded the TCR library. Another study also made use of these data, one on T cells in Graves' hyperthyroidism and ophthalmopathy.

The sample in question was peripheral blood mononuclear cells (PBMCs), obtained at new diagnosis, from a patient treated with antithyroid drugs. The origin of the receptors is a woman in her fifties or sixties with Graves disease.

This clonotype was counted once. J is TRBJ1-3 and V is TRBV6-9; D not certain. V was pared by 4 bases and J by 1 base, with 8 bases between. The CDR3 runs to 14 residues. Germline V gene sequence: CDR1 MNHGY, CDR2 SVAAGI. The CDR3 bases are TGTGCCAGCAGTTCGGACGGTTCTGGAAACACCATATATTTT. Translating gives CASSSDGSGNTIYF.

This clonotype was recorded many times. The chain couples TRBV20-1 to TRBJ2-1, with 10 bases matching TRBD2. The CDR3 consists of 15 residues. The V gene's germline CDR1 is DFQATT and CDR2 SNEGSKA (reference sequence). The trim removed 1 base at V and 3 bases at J, leaving 3 bases unmatched. The CDR3: CSARGTSGNYNEQFF. As DNA, the CDR3 is TGCAGTGCTAGAGGGACTAGCGGAAACTACAATGAGCAGTTCTTC.

The sample holds many counts of this clonotype. The chain links TRBV9 to TRBJ1-5; D perhaps matches TRBD1 (6 bases). Germline V lookup: CDR1 SGDLS, CDR2 YYNGEE. The V end lost 3 bases, the J end lost 2 bases, and 21 bases lay between the germline ends. The length of the CDR3 is 18 residues. CDR3 DNA: TGTGCCAGCAGCGCACATGAGGGGGGGCGCGAGGGCAATCAGCCCCAGCATTTT. Its translation: CASSAHEGGREGNQPQHF.

The chain recombines TRBV30 with TRBJ1-1; D remains unclear. The CDR3 has 11 residues. Trimming cost V 1 base and J 8 bases, with 8 bases left between them. Germline CDR1 reads GTSNPN; CDR2 reads SVGIG (reference sequence). The CDR3 here is CAWSDTAEAFF. CDR3 DNA: TGTGCCTGGAGTGACACGGCCGAAGCTTTCTTT.

This clonotype was counted at least ten times. V usage is TRBV18 and J usage is TRBJ2-7; D is unresolved. Germline-derived CDR1 and CDR2 are KGHSH and LQKENI. V lost 2 bases and J lost 6, with 11 bases in between. The CDR3 is made up of 13 amino acids. The DNA for the CDR3 is TGTGCCAGCTCACCAATCCGTATGGGCGAGCAGTACTTC. Protein sequence: CASSPIRMGEQYF.

This clonotype was seen repeatedly, ten times or more. The chain has TRBV18 and TRBJ2-7; D is ambiguous. The V end lost 0 bases, the J end lost 2 bases, and 8 bases lay between the germline ends. From germline, CDR1 is KGHSH and CDR2 LQKENI. This CDR3 is 14 amino acids long. The CDR3 is CASSPPGGAYEQYF. The CDR3 nucleotides read TGTGCCAGCTCACCACCTGGCGGTGCCTACGAGCAGTACTTC.

In this sample, this clonotype turned up many times. V usage is TRBV28 and J usage is TRBJ1-4; 8 bases line up with TRBD1. CDR1 MDHEN and CDR2 SYDVKM come from the germline V gene. The CDR3 sequence is 15 residues long. J was trimmed by 7 bases and V by 6 bases; bases with no gene match: 10. CDR3 sequence: CASSRPGGPSEKLFF. In DNA form, the CDR3 reads TGTGCCAGCAGCAGACCAGGGGGCCCTTCTGAAAAACTGTTTTTT.